These 10 T cell receptor beta chains were sequenced from one sample in a study of immune characterization of retroperitoneal liposarcoma (dated by TCRdb to about 2019). The library relied on PCR. The sequencer was a NextSeq 500. TCRdb reanalyzed the raw reads on its own, using fastp at Q25 for trimming and MiXCR for clone calling, and kept in-frame beta chains. Entries that share a CDR3 protein sequence are merged under the most common genes and DNA. In all, the sample holds roughly 8,400 distinct CDR3 sequences, and just under 30% of those were seen once. Of the sample, more than 12% falls within the top ten clones. The specimen sequenced was blood. Receptors originate from a male donor with retroperitoneal liposarcoma.

In this sample, this clonotype turned up a few times. The V gene is TRBV7-3, the J gene TRBJ2-3; unclear D gene. The CDR3 runs to 13 residues. V was clipped by 5 bases and J by 2 bases, with 8 bases between them. CDR1 and CDR2 (germline): SGHTA, FQGTGA. The CDR3 spells CASSTDNTDTQYF. The CDR3 bases are TGTGCCAGCAGCACGGATAACACAGATACGCAGTATTTT.

This clonotype ranks as medium-sized (0.01 to 0.1%). The CDR3 DNA reads TGTGCCAGCAGCACAAGCGGGAGAGGAGAGACCCAGTTCTTC. It yields the protein CASSTSGRGETQFF. This chain connects TRBV7-8 to TRBJ2-1; 8 bases are shared with TRBD2. V dropped 5 bases and J dropped 13; count of bases not matched to a gene: 13. Germline values: CDR1 SGHVS, CDR2 FQNEAQ. This CDR3 is 14 amino acids long.

This chain uses TRBV7-2 with TRBJ2-5; 10 nucleotides line up with TRBD2. The J call is uncertain, as TRBJ2-1 better fits the DNA end. The CDR3 sequence is 16 residues long. Germline loops: CDR1 SGHTA, CDR2 FQGNSA. CDR3 region: CASSLVSSGSWGEQFF. The CDR3 nucleotides read TGTGCCAGCAGCTTAGTGTCTAGCGGGAGTTGGGGTGAGCAGTTCTTC.

The chain combines TRBV4-1 with TRBJ2-3, with unresolved D. The V end was cut by 0 bases, the J end by 2 bases, with 12 bases between. The CDR3 has 16 residues. Looked up from germline, CDR1 is MGHRA and CDR2 is YSYEKL. The CDR3 loop reads CASSQDWGGVTDTQYF. CDR3 nucleotides: TGCGCCAGCAGCCAAGATTGGGGTGGAGTCACAGATACGCAGTATTTT.

This clonotype was seen a handful of times. This rearrangement joins TRBV4-3 to TRBJ2-7; D remains ambiguous. Germline loops: CDR1 LGHNA, CDR2 YSLEER. The CDR3 loop spans 19 amino acids. Between the trimmed V and J ends, which lost 2 bases and 2 bases, there was a span of 25 bases. CDR3 in amino acids: CASSQPSLMFGEGAYEQYF. The CDR3 coding sequence is TGCGCCAGCAGCCAACCGTCCCTCATGTTTGGGGAAGGAGCCTACGAGCAGTACTTC.

In its sample, this clonotype was seen many times. This rearrangement joins TRBV5-1 to TRBJ2-3; 10 nucleotides line up with TRBD1. The germline V gene has CDR1 SGHRS and CDR2 YFSETQ. J lost 5 bases, V lost 5 bases, and 5 bases had no gene match. The length of the CDR3 is 14 residues. The CDR3 sequence: CASRPTGGRDTQYF. CDR3 nucleotides: TGCGCCAGCAGACCGACAGGGGGCAGAGATACGCAGTATTTT. Full variable domain (outside the CDR3, taken from reference TRBV5-1 and TRBJ2-3): KAGVTQTPRYLIKTRGQQVTLSCSPISGHRSVSWYQQTPGQGLQFLFEYFSETQRNKGNFPGRFSGRQFSNSRSEMNVSTLELGDSALYLCASRPTGGRDTQYFGPGTRLTVL.

This chain joins TRBV6-2 or TRBV6-3 and TRBJ1-1, with D possibly being TRBD1 (5 bases). Trimming removed 5 bases at V and 10 bases at J, with 17 bases between. The CDR3 is 13 residues long. The V gene's germline CDR1 is MNHEY and CDR2 SVGEGT. The CDR3 DNA follows: TGTGCCAGCAGTGTGGAGGAGGGACGCAGAGCTTTCTTT. Residues: CASSVEEGRRAFF.

The rearrangement uses TRBV6-5 and TRBJ1-1; D gene unclear. The CDR3 totals 14 residues. V dropped 0 bases and J dropped 1 base, with 6 bases sitting between them. CDR1 is MNHEY, CDR2 SVGAGI, per germline. The CDR3 sequence is CASSYSGENTEAFF. DNA of the CDR3: TGTGCCAGCAGTTACTCTGGGGAGAACACTGAAGCTTTCTTT.

V is TRBV11-2 and J is TRBJ2-5; 13 positions match TRBD2. The end of the DNA aligns better with TRBJ2-7, so the J call may be wrong. Germline CDR1 and CDR2: SGHAT and FQNNGV. CDR3 length: 16 amino acids. The CDR3 region has the DNA TGTGCCAGCAGCTTGGGACTAGCGGGGACCGCCTACGAGCAGTACTTC. Protein product: CASSLGLAGTAYEQYF.

This clonotype showed up many times. V is TRBV6-6 and J is TRBJ1-5; D possibly corresponds to TRBD1 (6 bases). V lost 7 bases and J 0 bases, leaving 13 bases between the germline ends. The CDR3 is made up of 15 amino acids. CDR1 and CDR2 from the germline V gene are MNHNY and SVGAGI (reference sequence). In nucleotides, the CDR3 is TGTGCCAGCAAGATAGACAGGAATAGCAATCAGCCCCAGCATTTT. Protein: CASKIDRNSNQPQHF.